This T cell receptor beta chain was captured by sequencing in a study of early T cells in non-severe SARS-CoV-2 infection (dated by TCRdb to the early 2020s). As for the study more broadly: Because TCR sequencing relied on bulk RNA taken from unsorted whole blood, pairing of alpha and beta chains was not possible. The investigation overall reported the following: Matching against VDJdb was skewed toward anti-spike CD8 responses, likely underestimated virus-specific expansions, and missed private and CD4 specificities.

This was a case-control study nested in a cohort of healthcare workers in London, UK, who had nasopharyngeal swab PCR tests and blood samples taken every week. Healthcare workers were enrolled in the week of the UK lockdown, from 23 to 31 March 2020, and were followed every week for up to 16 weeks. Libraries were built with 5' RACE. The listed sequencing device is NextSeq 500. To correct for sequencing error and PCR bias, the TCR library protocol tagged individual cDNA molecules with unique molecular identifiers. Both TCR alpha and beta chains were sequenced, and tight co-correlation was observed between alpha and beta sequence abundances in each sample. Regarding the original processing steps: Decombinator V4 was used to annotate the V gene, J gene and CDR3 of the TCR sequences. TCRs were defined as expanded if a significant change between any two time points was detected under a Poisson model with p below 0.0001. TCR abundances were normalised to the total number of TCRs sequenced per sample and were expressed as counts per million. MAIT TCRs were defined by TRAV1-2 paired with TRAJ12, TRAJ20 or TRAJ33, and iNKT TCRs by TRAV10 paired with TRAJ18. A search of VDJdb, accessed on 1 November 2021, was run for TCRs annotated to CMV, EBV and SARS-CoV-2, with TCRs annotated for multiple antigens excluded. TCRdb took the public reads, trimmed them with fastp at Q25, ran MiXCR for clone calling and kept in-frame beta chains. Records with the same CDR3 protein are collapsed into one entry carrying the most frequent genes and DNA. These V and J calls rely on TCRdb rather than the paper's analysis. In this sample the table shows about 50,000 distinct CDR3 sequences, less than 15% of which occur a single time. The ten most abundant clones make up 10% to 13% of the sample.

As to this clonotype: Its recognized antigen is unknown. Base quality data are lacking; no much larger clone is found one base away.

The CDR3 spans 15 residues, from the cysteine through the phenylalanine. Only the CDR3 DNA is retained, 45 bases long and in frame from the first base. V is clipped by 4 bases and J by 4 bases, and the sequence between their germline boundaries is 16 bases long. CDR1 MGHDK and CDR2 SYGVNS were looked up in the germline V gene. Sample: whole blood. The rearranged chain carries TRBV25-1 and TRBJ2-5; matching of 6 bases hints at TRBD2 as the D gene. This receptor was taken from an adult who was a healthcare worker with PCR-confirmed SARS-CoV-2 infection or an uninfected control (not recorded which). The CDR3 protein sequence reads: CASSGRTRRGETQYF. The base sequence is TGTGCCAGCAGTGGCCGTACCAGGCGGGGAGAGACCCAGTACTTC.